One and the same sample provided the 17 T cell receptor beta chains below, sequenced in a study of siplizumab effects on memory and regulatory T cells. Measured with immunoSEQ multiplex PCR; TCRdb has only the in-frame clones, and not every one. The table records 70,000 or so clones, about 90% of them present only once. The sequenced sample was CD8+ T cells sorted from blood. These receptors came from a human donor in good health.

For this clone: The same CDR3 is also encoded by other DNA sequences in this sample. The V and J genes are TRBV4-2 and TRBJ2-7; 8 bases map to TRBD1. Germline V gene data show CDR1 as LGHNA and CDR2 as YNFKEQ. The CDR3 runs to 14 residues. With V trimmed by 1 base and J by 4 bases, 3 bases remained unmatched. CDR3 DNA sequence: TGTGCCAGCAGCCAAGGGACAGGGAGGTACGAGCAGTACTTC. Protein product: CASSQGTGRYEQYF.

The chain carries TRBV6-4 and TRBJ1-3, with D uncertain. CDR1 MRHNA and CDR2 SNTAGT come from the germline V gene. The CDR3 spans 14 residues. V lost 8 bases, J lost 7 bases, and 18 bases lay in between. This chain's CDR3 is CASSGGIIANTIYF. Written as DNA, the CDR3 is TGTGCCAGCTCCGGCGGTATCATAGCGAACACCATATATTTT.

The rearrangement uses TRBV7-6 and TRBJ2-7; 7 nucleotides align to TRBD1. This CDR3 comprises 15 residues. V lost 3 bases, J lost 6 bases, and 11 bases stayed unmatched. CDR1 and CDR2 from the germline V gene are SGHVS and FNYEAQ. The CDR3 loop reads CASSFGQAVDGEQYF. The CDR3 DNA reads TGTGCCAGCAGCTTCGGACAGGCGGTAGATGGCGAGCAGTACTTC.

V and J are TRBV7-6 and TRBJ2-3, with 10 bases identical to TRBD2. The J segment lost 4 bases and the V segment lost 5 bases, leaving 6 bases of the junction unmatched. This CDR3 is 15 amino acids long. CDR1 SGHVS and CDR2 FNYEAQ come from the germline V gene. The CDR3 region is CASSPKAGGADTQYF. CDR3 nucleotide sequence: TGTGCCAGCAGCCCTAAAGCGGGGGGGGCAGATACGCAGTATTTT. The full variable domain, in which reference TRBV7-6 and TRBJ2-3 provide the parts outside the CDR3, is GAGVSQSPRYKVTKRGQDVALRCDPISGHVSLYWYRQALGQGPEFLTYFNYEAQQDKSGLPNDRFSAERPEGSISTLTIQRTEQRDSAMYRCASSPKAGGADTQYFGPGTRLTVL.

The gene calls are TRBV6-5 and TRBJ2-5; no definite D call. The CDR3 is made up of 13 amino acids. With 2 bases removed from V and 2 bases from J, the gap between germline ends came to 6 bases. Germline V gene data show CDR1 as MNHEY and CDR2 as SVGAGI. CDR3 coding DNA: TGTGCCAGCAGTTACCGGTCGCAAGAGACCCAGTACTTC. This gives the protein CASSYRSQETQYF.

V gene TRBV7-9 combines with J gene TRBJ2-2; D call uncertain. The CDR3 spans 11 residues. Per germline, CDR1 SEHNR and CDR2 FQNEAQ (reference sequence). Trimming removed 5 bases at V and 6 bases at J, with 4 bases between. The CDR3 loop is CASSESGELFF. CDR3 sequence (DNA): TGTGCCAGCAGCGAATCCGGGGAGCTGTTTTTT.

V and J are TRBV6-5 and TRBJ2-3, with TRBD2 matching over 13 bases. Germline V gene sequence: CDR1 MNHEY, CDR2 SVGAGI. The CDR3 loop spans 15 amino acids. The J segment lost 8 bases and the V segment lost 5 bases, leaving 7 bases of the junction unmatched. For the CDR3, the DNA is TGTGCCAGCAGTGTCACTAGCGGGGGGGCCGCTACGCAGTATTTT. The encoded protein is CASSVTSGGAATQYF.

The chain links TRBV6-5 to TRBJ2-5; TRBD2 is a possible D gene (6 bases). Germline CDR1 MNHEY, CDR2 SVGAGI. The CDR3 is 15 amino acids. V lost 3 bases, J lost 0 bases, and 11 bases lay in between. DNA for the CDR3: TGTGCCAGCAGTTATTCGGGAGTGTACCAAGAGACCCAGTACTTC. It specifies CASSYSGVYQETQYF.

This chain uses TRBV13 with TRBJ1-2; a weak D match, TRBD1 (5 bases). Germline CDR1 reads PRHDT; CDR2 reads FYEKMQ (reference sequence). The V end was cut by 0 bases, the J end by 6 bases, with 17 bases between. The CDR3 consists of 16 residues. The CDR3 is CASSLGRDFKHNGYTF. As DNA, the CDR3 is TGTGCCAGCAGCTTAGGCCGGGACTTCAAGCACAATGGCTACACCTTC.

The genes are TRBV7-8 and TRBJ2-7; 9 bases line up with TRBD2. Germline V CDR1 and CDR2: SGHVS, FQNEAQ. The CDR3 sequence is 15 residues long. V shed 4 bases, J shed 3 bases, and the junction held 7 bases outside the gene matches. The CDR3, as DNA: TGTGCCAGCAGCTCCGGCGGGGGGGCCTTCTACGAGCAGTACTTC. Residues: CASSSGGGAFYEQYF.

The gene calls are TRBV30 and TRBJ2-3, with D perhaps matching TRBD1 or TRBD2 (5 bases each). The CDR3 totals 14 residues. Germline V gene data show CDR1 as GTSNPN and CDR2 as SVGIG (reference sequence). The V end was cut by 4 bases, the J end by 2 bases, with 13 bases between. The CDR3 nucleotides read TGTGCCTGGACCCCAGGGAGAATCACAGATACGCAGTATTTT. Residues: CAWTPGRITDTQYF.

In the case of this clone: One end of the junction is discordant with germline, which a read error may explain. CDR3 in amino acids: CASSLASGRASLIGELFF. CDR3 bases: TGTGCTAGCAGCTTGGCTAGCGGGAGGGCCTCACTCATCGGGGAGCTGTTTTTT. The V and J genes are TRBV7-7 and TRBJ2-2; 12 bases are a match to TRBD2. Germline values: CDR1 SSHAT, CDR2 FNYEAQ (reference sequence). The CDR3 totals 18 residues.

This chain connects TRBV5-6 to TRBJ2-3; 7 bases align to TRBD1. This CDR3 comprises 19 residues. V shed 4 bases, J shed 2 bases, and the junction held 19 bases outside the gene matches. Germline assignment: CDR1 SGHDT and CDR2 YYEEEE. The CDR3: CASSQPGQTNSAPTDTQYF. The CDR3 bases are TGTGCCAGCAGCCAACCGGGACAGACCAATTCAGCCCCCACAGATACGCAGTATTTT.

The chain employs TRBV7-9 and TRBJ2-5, with D unresolved. Trimming removed 1 base at V and 4 bases at J, with 19 bases between. This CDR3 contains 17 residues. CDR1 and CDR2 from the germline V gene are SEHNR and FQNEAQ (reference sequence). DNA of the CDR3: TGTGCCAGCAGCTTAGGAGAGGTGAAGTGGGGTTCAGAGACCCAGTACTTC. It is translated as CASSLGEVKWGSETQYF.

This chain uses TRBV2 with TRBJ2-7, with a possible D match to TRBD1 (5 bases). Per the germline V gene, CDR1 is SNHLY and CDR2 is FYNNEI. The ends were cut back, 4 bases at V and 0 bases at J, with 16 bases in the middle. CDR3 length: 16 amino acids. This chain's CDR3 is CASSATQGYSSYEQYF. CDR3 sequence (DNA): TGTGCCAGCAGTGCTACCCAGGGATATAGCTCCTACGAGCAGTACTTC.

This sequence joins TRBV9 and TRBJ2-7; TRBD1 is a possible D gene (6 bases). Germline V gene sequence: CDR1 SGDLS, CDR2 YYNGEE. Trimming cost V 0 bases and J 5 bases, with 12 bases left between them. The CDR3 has 14 residues. Written as DNA, the CDR3 is TGTGCCAGCAGCGTAGGTGGACAGCTACACGAGCAGTACTTC. Its translation: CASSVGGQLHEQYF.

The rearrangement links TRBV6-6 to TRBJ1-4; TRBD1 agrees at 7 bases. CDR1 and CDR2 (germline): MNHNY, SVGAGI (reference sequence). The ends lost 7 bases at V and 7 bases at J; junction bases unmatched: 12. This CDR3 is built from 15 residues. Written as DNA, the CDR3 is TGTGCCAGCAAGAGCCGGGACAGCCTGAGTGAAAAACTGTTTTTT. Its protein is CASKSRDSLSEKLFF.